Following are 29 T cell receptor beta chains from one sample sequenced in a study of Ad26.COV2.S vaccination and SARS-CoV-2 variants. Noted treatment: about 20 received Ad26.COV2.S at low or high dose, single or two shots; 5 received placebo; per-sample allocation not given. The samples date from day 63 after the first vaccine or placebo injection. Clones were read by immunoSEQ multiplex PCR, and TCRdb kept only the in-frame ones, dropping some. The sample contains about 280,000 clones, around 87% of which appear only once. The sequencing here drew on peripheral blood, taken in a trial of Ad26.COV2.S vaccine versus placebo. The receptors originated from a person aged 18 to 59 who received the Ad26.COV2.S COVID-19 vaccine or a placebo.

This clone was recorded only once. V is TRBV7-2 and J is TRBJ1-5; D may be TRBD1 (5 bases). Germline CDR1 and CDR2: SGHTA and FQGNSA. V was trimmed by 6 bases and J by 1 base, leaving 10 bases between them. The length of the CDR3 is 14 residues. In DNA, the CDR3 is TGTGCCAGCAGGGGGGGAGGGAGCAATCAGCCCCAGCATTTT. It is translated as CASRGGGSNQPQHF. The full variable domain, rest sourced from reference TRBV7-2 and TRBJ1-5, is GAGVSQSPSNKVTEKGKDVELRCDPISGHTALYWYRQSLGQGLEFLIYFQGNSAPDKSGLPSDRFSAERTGGSVSTLTIQRTQQEDSAVYLCASRGGGSNQPQHFGDGTRLSIL.

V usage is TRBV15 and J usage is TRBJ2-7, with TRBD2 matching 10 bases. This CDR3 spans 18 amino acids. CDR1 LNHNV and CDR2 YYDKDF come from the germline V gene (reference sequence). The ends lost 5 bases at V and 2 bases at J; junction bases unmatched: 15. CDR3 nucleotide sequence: TGTGCCACCAGCGAGTTCCCCTTACTAGCGGGAAGAGCCTACGAGCAGTACTTC. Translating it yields CATSEFPLLAGRAYEQYF.

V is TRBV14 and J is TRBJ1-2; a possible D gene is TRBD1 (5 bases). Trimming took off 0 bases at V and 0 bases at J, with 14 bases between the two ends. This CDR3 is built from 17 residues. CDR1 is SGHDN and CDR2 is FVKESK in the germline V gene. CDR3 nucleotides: TGTGCCAGCAGCCAAGACGGGTCTACAGGCCCTAACTATGGCTACACCTTC. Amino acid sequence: CASSQDGSTGPNYGYTF.

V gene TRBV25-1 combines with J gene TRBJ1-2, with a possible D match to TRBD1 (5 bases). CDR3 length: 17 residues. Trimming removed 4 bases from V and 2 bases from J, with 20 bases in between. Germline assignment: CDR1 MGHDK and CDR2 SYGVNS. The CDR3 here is CASSAAGTPHRNYGYTF. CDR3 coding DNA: TGTGCCAGCAGTGCTGCCGGGACTCCACATCGGAACTATGGCTACACCTTC.

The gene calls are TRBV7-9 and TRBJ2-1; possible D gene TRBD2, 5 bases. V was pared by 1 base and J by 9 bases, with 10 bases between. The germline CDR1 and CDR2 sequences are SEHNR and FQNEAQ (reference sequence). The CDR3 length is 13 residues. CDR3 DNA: TGTGCCAGCAGCTTAGGATCGGGGATTGAGCAGTTCTTC. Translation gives CASSLGSGIEQFF.

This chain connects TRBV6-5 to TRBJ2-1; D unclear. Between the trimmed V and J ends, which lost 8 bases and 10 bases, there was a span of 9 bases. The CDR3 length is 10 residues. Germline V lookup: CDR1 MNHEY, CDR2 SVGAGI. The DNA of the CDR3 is TGTGCCAGCGGTAGATGGGAGCAGTTCTTC. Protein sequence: CASGRWEQFF.

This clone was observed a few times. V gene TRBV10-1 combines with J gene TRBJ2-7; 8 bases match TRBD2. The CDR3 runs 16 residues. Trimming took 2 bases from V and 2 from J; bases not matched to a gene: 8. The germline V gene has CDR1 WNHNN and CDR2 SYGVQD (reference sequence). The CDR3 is CASSEGAGGSPYEQYF. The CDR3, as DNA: TGCGCCAGCAGTGAGGGTGCGGGAGGCAGCCCCTACGAGCAGTACTTC.

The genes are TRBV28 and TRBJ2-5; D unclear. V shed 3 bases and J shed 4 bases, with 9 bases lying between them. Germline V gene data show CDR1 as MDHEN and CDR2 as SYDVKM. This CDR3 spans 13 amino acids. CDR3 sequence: CASSFPALETQYF. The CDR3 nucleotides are TGTGCCAGCAGTTTTCCGGCACTAGAGACCCAGTACTTC.

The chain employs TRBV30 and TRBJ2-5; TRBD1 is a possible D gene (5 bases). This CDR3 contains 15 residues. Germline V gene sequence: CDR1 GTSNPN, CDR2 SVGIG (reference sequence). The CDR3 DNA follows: TGTGGAGTCCGGCAGAACCTACTACCAGGGGAGACCCAGTACTTC. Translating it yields CGVRQNLLPGETQYF.

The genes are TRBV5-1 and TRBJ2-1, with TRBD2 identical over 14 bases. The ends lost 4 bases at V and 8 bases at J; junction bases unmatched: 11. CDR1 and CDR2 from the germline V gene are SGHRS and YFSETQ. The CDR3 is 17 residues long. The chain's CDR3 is CASSPGGLAGGQYEQFF. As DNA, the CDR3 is TGCGCCAGCAGCCCAGGAGGACTAGCGGGAGGTCAGTATGAGCAGTTCTTC.

The CDR3 here is CASRHTSGPYEQYF. The CDR3 DNA sequence: TGTGCCAGCAGACATACTAGCGGACCCTACGAGCAGTACTTC. V is TRBV5-6 and J is TRBJ2-7; 8 bases are a match to TRBD2. The CDR3 length is 14 residues. Looked up from germline, CDR1 is SGHDT and CDR2 is YYEEEE. V was pared by 5 bases and J by 2 bases, with 6 bases of the junction left unmatched.

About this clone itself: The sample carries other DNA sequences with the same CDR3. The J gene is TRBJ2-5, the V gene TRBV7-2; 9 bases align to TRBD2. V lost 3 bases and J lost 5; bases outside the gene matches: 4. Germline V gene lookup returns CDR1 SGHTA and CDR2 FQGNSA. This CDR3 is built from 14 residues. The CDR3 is CASSLGLAEETQYF. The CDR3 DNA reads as TGTGCCAGCAGCTTGGGACTAGCAGAGGAGACCCAGTACTTC.

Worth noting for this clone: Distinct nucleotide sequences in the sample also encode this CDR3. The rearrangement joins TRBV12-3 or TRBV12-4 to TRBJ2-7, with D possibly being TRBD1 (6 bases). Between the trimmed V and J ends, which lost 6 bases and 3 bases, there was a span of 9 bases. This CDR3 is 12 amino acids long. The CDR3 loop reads CASSPDSYEQYF. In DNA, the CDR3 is TGTGCCAGCAGCCCGGACAGCTACGAGCAGTACTTC.

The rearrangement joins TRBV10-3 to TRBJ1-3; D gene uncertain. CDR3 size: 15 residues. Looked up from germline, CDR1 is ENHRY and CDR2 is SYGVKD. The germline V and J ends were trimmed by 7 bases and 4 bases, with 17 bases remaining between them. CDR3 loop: CAITAGLDRGNTIYF. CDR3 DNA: TGTGCCATCACAGCTGGATTGGATCGGGGAAACACCATATATTTT.

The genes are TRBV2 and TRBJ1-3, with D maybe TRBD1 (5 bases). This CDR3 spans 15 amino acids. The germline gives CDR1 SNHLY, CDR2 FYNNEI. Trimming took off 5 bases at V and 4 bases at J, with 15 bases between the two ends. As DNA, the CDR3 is TGTGCCAGCAGTTTGGACACTTCGTCCGGAAACACCATATATTTT. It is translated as CASSLDTSSGNTIYF. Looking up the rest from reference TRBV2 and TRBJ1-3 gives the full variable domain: EPEVTQTPSHQVTQMGQEVILRCVPISNHLYFYWYRQILGQKVEFLVSFYNNEISEKSEIFDDQFSVERPDGSNFTLKIRSTKLEDSAMYFCASSLDTSSGNTIYFGEGSWLTVV.

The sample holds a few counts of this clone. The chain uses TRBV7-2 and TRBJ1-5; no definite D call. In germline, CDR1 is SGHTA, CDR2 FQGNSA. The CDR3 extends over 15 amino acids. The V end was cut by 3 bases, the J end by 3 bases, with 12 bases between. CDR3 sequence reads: CASSFSGYDNQPQHF. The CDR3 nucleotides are TGTGCCAGCAGCTTTTCTGGGTACGACAATCAGCCCCAGCATTTT.

CDR3: CASSPKGPAKNIQYF. CDR3 DNA sequence: TGTGCCAGCAGTCCTAAGGGCCCGGCCAAAAACATTCAGTACTTC. The J gene is TRBJ2-4, the V gene TRBV6-5; unclear D gene. With 5 bases removed from V and 1 base from J, the gap between germline ends came to 12 bases. The CDR3 has 15 amino acids. Per the germline V gene, CDR1 is MNHEY and CDR2 is SVGAGI.

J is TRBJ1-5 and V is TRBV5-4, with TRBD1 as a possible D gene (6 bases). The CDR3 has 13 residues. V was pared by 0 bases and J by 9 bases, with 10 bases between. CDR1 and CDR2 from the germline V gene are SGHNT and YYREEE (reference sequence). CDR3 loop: CASSLGGAGPQHF. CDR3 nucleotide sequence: TGTGCCAGCAGCTTGGGGGGGGCAGGGCCCCAGCATTTT.

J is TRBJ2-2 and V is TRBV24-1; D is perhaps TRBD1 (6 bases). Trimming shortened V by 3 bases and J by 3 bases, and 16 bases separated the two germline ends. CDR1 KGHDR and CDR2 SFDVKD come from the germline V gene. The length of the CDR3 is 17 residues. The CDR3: CATSDPQGSAYTGELFF. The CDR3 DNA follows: TGTGCCACCAGTGATCCTCAGGGGTCGGCGTACACCGGGGAGCTGTTTTTT.

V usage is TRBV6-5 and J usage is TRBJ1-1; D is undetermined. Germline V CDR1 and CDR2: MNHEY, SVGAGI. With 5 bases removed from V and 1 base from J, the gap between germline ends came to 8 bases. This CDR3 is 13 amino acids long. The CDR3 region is CASSPNENTEAFF. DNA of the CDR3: TGTGCCAGCAGTCCCAACGAGAACACTGAAGCTTTCTTT.

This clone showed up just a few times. CDR3 sequence reads: CASSTSRGRSEAFF. DNA of the CDR3: TGTGCCAGCAGCACTTCCAGGGGGCGAAGTGAAGCTTTCTTT. The chain joins TRBV5-4 to TRBJ1-1; 8 bases are a match to TRBD1. Germline values: CDR1 SGHNT, CDR2 YYREEE (reference sequence). The V segment lost 4 bases and the J segment 7 bases; nucleotides outside the gene matches: 9. The CDR3 is made up of 14 amino acids.

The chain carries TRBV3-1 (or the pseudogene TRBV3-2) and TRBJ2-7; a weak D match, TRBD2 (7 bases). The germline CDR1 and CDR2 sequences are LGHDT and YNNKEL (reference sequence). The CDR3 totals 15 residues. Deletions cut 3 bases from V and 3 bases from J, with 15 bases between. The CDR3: CASSHQGRAIYEQYF. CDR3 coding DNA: TGTGCCAGCAGCCATCAGGGGAGGGCCATCTACGAGCAGTACTTC.

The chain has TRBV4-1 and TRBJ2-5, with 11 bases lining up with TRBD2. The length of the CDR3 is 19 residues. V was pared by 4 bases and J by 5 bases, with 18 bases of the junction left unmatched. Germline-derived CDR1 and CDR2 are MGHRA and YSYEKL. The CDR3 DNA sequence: TGCGCCAGCAGCCGCATCCCGGGACTAGCGGCAAGAATTCGGGAGACCCAGTACTTC. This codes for CASSRIPGLAARIRETQYF.

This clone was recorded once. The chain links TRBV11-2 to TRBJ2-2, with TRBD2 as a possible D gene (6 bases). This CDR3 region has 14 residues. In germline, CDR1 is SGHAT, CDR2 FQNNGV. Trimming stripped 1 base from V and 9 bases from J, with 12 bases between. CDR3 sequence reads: CASSLVSGGRELFF. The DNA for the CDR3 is TGTGCCAGCAGCTTAGTCTCTGGGGGGAGGGAGCTGTTTTTT.

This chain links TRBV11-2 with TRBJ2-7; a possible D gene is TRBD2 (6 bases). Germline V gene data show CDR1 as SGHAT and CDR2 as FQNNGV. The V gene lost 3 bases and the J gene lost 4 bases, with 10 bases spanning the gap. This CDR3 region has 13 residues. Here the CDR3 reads CASSFSGNYEQYF. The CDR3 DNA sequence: TGTGCCAGCAGCTTTAGCGGCAATTACGAGCAGTACTTC.

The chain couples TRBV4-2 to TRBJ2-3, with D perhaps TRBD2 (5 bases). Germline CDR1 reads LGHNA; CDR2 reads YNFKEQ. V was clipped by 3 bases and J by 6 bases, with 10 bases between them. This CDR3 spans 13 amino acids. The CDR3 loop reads CASSQVAPDTQYF. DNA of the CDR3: TGTGCCAGCAGCCAGGTAGCGCCTGATACGCAGTATTTT.

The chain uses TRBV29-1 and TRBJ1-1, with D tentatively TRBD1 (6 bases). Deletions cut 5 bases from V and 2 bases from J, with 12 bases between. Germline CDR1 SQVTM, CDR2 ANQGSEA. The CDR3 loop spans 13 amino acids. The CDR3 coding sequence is TGCAGCGTTACCCGGACAGTAAACACTGAAGCTTTCTTT. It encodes CSVTRTVNTEAFF.

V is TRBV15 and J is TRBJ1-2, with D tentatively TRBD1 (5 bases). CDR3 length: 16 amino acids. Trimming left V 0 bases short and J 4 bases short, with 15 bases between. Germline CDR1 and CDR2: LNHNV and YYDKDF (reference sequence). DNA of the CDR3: TGTGCCACCAGCAGAGATGAATTAGGGGCAGGCTATGGCTACACCTTC. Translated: CATSRDELGAGYGYTF.

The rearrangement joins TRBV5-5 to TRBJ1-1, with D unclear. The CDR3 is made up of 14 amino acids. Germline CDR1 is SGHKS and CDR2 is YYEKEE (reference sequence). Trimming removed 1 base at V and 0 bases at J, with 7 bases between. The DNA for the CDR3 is TGTGCCAGCAGCTTGCCGGGGATGAACACTGAAGCTTTCTTT. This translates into CASSLPGMNTEAFF.